The 7 T cell receptor beta chains below come from one sample, sequenced in a study of blood T cell repertoires in COVID-19. Generated by immunoSEQ multiplex PCR, the TCRdb table keeps only in-frame clones and is missing some. There are about 300,000 clones in the sample; around nine tenths occur only once, and about 1.7% lies in the top ten. The sequenced sample was peripheral blood. These receptors were collected from a woman aged 30 to 39 with COVID-19, enrolled during active disease.

The chain carries TRBV5-5 and TRBJ1-3; 8 nucleotides line up with TRBD1. The CDR3 has 14 amino acids. With V trimmed by 4 bases and J by 8 bases, 8 bases remained unmatched. CDR1 SGHKS and CDR2 YYEKEE come from the germline V gene (reference sequence). CDR3 sequence (DNA): TGTGCCAGCAGCCTCGGACAGGGCGTGTACACCATATATTTT. Translation: CASSLGQGVYTIYF.

The rearrangement uses TRBV15 and TRBJ2-3; no definite D call. Germline CDR1 reads LNHNV; CDR2 reads YYDKDF (reference sequence). This CDR3 has 14 residues. With 0 bases removed from V and 1 base from J, the gap between germline ends came to 5 bases. The CDR3 sequence: CATSRDRGTDTQYF. The CDR3 coding sequence is TGTGCCACCAGCAGAGATCGCGGCACAGATACGCAGTATTTT.

The rearrangement links TRBV9 to TRBJ1-2; 10 nucleotides line up with TRBD1. Germline CDR1 SGDLS, CDR2 YYNGEE. The CDR3 is 14 amino acids. Germline trimming cut 3 bases from V and 8 bases from J; bases unmatched to any gene: 7. The CDR3 region is CASSGGTGAKGYTF. The DNA of the CDR3 is TGTGCCAGCAGCGGGGGGACAGGGGCGAAAGGCTACACCTTC.

The chain uses TRBV4-3 and TRBJ2-2; no firm D call. V lost 0 bases and J 4 bases, leaving 12 bases between the germline ends. The CDR3 covers 16 residues. Germline lookup yields CDR1 LGHNA and CDR2 YSLEER. CDR3 residues: CASSQDAPSGTGELFF. The CDR3 coding sequence is TGCGCCAGCAGCCAAGATGCCCCCTCCGGCACCGGGGAGCTGTTTTTT.

The chain links TRBV5-1 to TRBJ2-7, with 8 bases fitting TRBD2. The germline CDR1 and CDR2 sequences are SGHRS and YFSETQ. This CDR3 region has 22 residues. Trimming took 3 bases from V and 0 from J; bases not matched to a gene: 26. CDR3 DNA sequence: TGCGCCAGCAGCTCTCCGGGACTAGTCACAGACCGACCAATTCTGAACTCCTACGAGCAGTACTTC. Translation: CASSSPGLVTDRPILNSYEQYF. The whole variable domain, filled in from reference TRBV5-1 and TRBJ2-7, reads KAGVTQTPRYLIKTRGQQVTLSCSPISGHRSVSWYQQTPGQGLQFLFEYFSETQRNKGNFPGRFSGRQFSNSRSEMNVSTLELGDSALYLCASSSPGLVTDRPILNSYEQYFGPGTRLTVT.

The chain carries TRBV14 and TRBJ1-1, with D possibly matching TRBD1 (5 bases). The germline gives CDR1 SGHDN, CDR2 FVKESK. The CDR3 consists of 16 residues. Trimming removed 0 bases at V and 1 base at J, with 12 bases between. CDR3 DNA sequence: TGTGCCAGCAGCCAAGATTGGGGAGGGGCGAACACTGAAGCTTTCTTT. Its translation is CASSQDWGGANTEAFF.

Only a few counts were recorded for this clone. CDR3 bases: TGCGCCAGCAGCCAAGGACAGCTCTACAATGAGCAGTTCTTC. Amino acid sequence: CASSQGQLYNEQFF. This chain joins TRBV4-1 and TRBJ2-1, with a weak D call TRBD1 (5 bases). Germline V gene lookup returns CDR1 MGHRA and CDR2 YSYEKL. Trimming left V 1 base short and J 3 bases short, with 7 bases between. CDR3 length: 14 residues.